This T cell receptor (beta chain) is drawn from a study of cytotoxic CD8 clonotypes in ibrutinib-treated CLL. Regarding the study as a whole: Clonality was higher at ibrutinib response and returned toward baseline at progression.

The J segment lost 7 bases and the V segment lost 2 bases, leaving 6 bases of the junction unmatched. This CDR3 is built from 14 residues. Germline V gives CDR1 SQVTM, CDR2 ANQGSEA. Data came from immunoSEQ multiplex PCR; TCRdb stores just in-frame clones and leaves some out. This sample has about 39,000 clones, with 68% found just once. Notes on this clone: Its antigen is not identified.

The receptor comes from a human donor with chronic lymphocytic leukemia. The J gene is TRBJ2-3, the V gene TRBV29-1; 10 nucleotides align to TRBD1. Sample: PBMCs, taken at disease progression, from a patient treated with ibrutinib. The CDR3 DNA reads TGCAGCGTTGAACCCGGGACAGGGGATTATACGCAGTATTTT. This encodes CSVEPGTGDYTQYF.